This passage covers 17 T cell receptor beta chains from one sample sequenced in a study of post-analysis software for immune sequencing data. Whole-study results and caveats: Patients showed TRBV5-6, TRBV5-1 and TRBV20-1 among four to six TRBV segments more frequent than in controls.

Unique molecular identifiers tagged the TCR beta cDNA libraries. TCRdb passed the PCR reads through MiXCR, listing each CDR3 protein once. The table includes fewer than 600,000 distinct CDR3 sequences, roughly 45% detected once. The antigens for these receptors are not known. The sequenced material came from blood. These receptors were collected from a girl between 5 and 17 years old with multiple sclerosis.

This clonotype appeared a few times. The gene calls are TRBV5-1 and TRBJ2-7; 9 bases line up with TRBD1. Germline V gene data show CDR1 as SGHRS and CDR2 as YFSETQ. The CDR3 loop spans 19 amino acids. The J segment lost 5 bases and the V segment lost 0 bases, leaving 18 bases of the junction unmatched. The CDR3 sequence is CASSLDGVAGQGPNDEQYF. CDR3 bases: TGCGCCAGCAGCTTGGATGGGGTGGCGGGACAGGGTCCCAACGACGAGCAGTACTTC. Variable domain in full (rest from reference TRBV5-1 and TRBJ2-7): KAGVTQTPRYLIKTRGQQVTLSCSPISGHRSVSWYQQTPGQGLQFLFEYFSETQRNKGNFPGRFSGRQFSNSRSEMNVSTLELGDSALYLCASSLDGVAGQGPNDEQYFGPGTRLTVT.

This clonotype has only a few counts. The chain links TRBV7-9 to TRBJ2-1, with 8 nucleotides matching TRBD1. Germline-derived CDR1 and CDR2 are SEHNR and FQNEAQ (reference sequence). V trimming: 5 bases; J trimming: 4 bases; junction bases outside the gene matches: 7. This CDR3 is 15 amino acids long. CDR3 nucleotide sequence: TGTGCCAGCAGCGACGACAGGGGAAGATACAATGAGCAGTTCTTC. This translates into CASSDDRGRYNEQFF.

The chain links TRBV29-1 to TRBJ2-7; D may be TRBD1 (5 bases). The V end lost 6 bases, the J end lost 3 bases, and 9 bases lay between the germline ends. This CDR3 comprises 11 residues. Germline CDR1 is SQVTM and CDR2 is ANQGSEA. The CDR3: CSVTQGYEQYF. CDR3 DNA: TGCAGCGTGACGCAGGGCTACGAGCAGTACTTC.

V is TRBV7-9 and J is TRBJ2-7, with TRBD2 matching over 9 bases. The trim removed 4 bases at V and 4 bases at J, leaving 8 bases unmatched. The CDR3 runs 15 residues. CDR1 SEHNR and CDR2 FQNEAQ come from the germline V gene (reference sequence). CDR3: CASSSAASGTYEQYF. DNA for the CDR3: TGTGCCAGCAGCTCGGCGGCTAGCGGGACGTACGAGCAGTACTTC. The full variable domain, rest sourced from reference TRBV7-9 and TRBJ2-7, is DTGVSQNPRHKITKRGQNVTFRCDPISEHNRLYWYRQTLGQGPEFLTYFQNEAQLEKSRLLSDRFSAERPKGSFSTLEIQRTEQGDSAMYLCASSSAASGTYEQYFGPGTRLTVT.

This clonotype was found once. V is TRBV11-2 and J is TRBJ2-1, with D perhaps matching TRBD2 (6 bases). The V gene lost 5 bases and the J gene lost 5 bases, with 13 bases spanning the gap. The CDR3 contains 14 residues. Germline V gives CDR1 SGHAT, CDR2 FQNNGV. CDR3 nucleotides: TGTGCCAGCAGCCTAGCGATTATCGACAATGAGCAGTTCTTC. It encodes CASSLAIIDNEQFF.

The chain couples TRBV20-1 to TRBJ2-3, with 8 bases aligning to TRBD2. The V gene's germline CDR1 is DFQATT and CDR2 SNEGSKA (reference sequence). V lost 3 bases and J lost 0; bases outside the gene matches: 5. The CDR3 length is 15 residues. The CDR3 is CSASSRLASTDTQYF. CDR3 nucleotides: TGCAGTGCTAGTAGTCGACTAGCGAGCACAGATACGCAGTATTTT.

In its sample, this clonotype was seen a few times. CDR3 sequence (DNA): TGTGCCAGCAGTTACTCCAGAAGTCATACCACAGATACGCAGTATTTT. Translating it yields CASSYSRSHTTDTQYF. The genes are TRBV6-5 and TRBJ2-3; unclear D gene. V lost 0 bases to trimming and J lost 2 bases, with 12 bases between them. This CDR3 has 16 residues. The germline V gene encodes CDR1 MNHEY and CDR2 SVGAGI.

This rearrangement joins TRBV15 to TRBJ1-5; D ambiguous. Trimming left V 0 bases short and J 4 bases short, with 22 bases between. Germline V gene lookup returns CDR1 LNHNV and CDR2 YYDKDF (reference sequence). There are 19 residues in the CDR3. The CDR3 loop is CATSRDIGLLLVGNQPQHF. CDR3 nucleotides: TGTGCCACCAGCAGAGATATAGGGTTACTTCTTGTCGGAAATCAGCCCCAGCATTTT.

This clonotype was seen more than once but under ten times. V is TRBV6-5 and J is TRBJ2-7; 9 bases are shared with TRBD2. Germline CDR1 reads MNHEY; CDR2 reads SVGAGI. Losses at the gene ends were 7 bases for V and 5 bases for J; bases not matched to a gene: 12. The CDR3 totals 15 residues. DNA of the CDR3: TGTGCCAGCACCCGACCGGGACTAGCTCCCAACGAGCAGTACTTC. It yields the protein CASTRPGLAPNEQYF.

J is TRBJ2-3 and V is TRBV20-1; 13 bases line up with TRBD2. CDR1 and CDR2 (germline): DFQATT, SNEGSKA (reference sequence). The CDR3 length is 16 residues. V lost 5 bases, J lost 4 bases, and 9 bases stayed unmatched. The CDR3 sequence is CSAGGLAGRFADTQYF. CDR3 nucleotides: TGCAGTGCTGGGGGACTAGCGGGGAGATTCGCAGATACGCAGTATTTT.

For the CDR3, the DNA is TGTGCCACCAGTGACCCAACAGGGGCGAATGAGCAGTTCTTC. It translates to CATSDPTGANEQFF. This chain joins TRBV24-1 and TRBJ2-1; 7 nucleotides match TRBD1. Trimming at V came to 4 bases and at J to 7 bases, leaving 6 bases not matched to a gene. Per germline, CDR1 KGHDR and CDR2 SFDVKD. The CDR3 length is 14 residues.

The J gene is TRBJ2-1, the V gene TRBV7-3; TRBD2 aligns across 9 bases. From germline, CDR1 is SGHTA and CDR2 FQGTGA. V was clipped by 0 bases and J by 15 bases; unmatched bases: 12. The CDR3 totals 15 residues. CDR3 DNA sequence: TGTGCCAGCAGCTTAACTTTAGGTGGGCGGGAGGGGCGGTTCTTC. This codes for CASSLTLGGREGRFF.

The chain couples TRBV6-5 to TRBJ2-3; TRBD2 might be the D (6 bases). This CDR3 comprises 14 residues. Germline loops: CDR1 MNHEY, CDR2 SVGAGI. V was cut by 4 bases and J by 0 bases, with 8 bases left in between. CDR3 in DNA: TGTGCCAGCAGTTTAGCGGAGAGCACAGATACGCAGTATTTT. This gives the protein CASSLAESTDTQYF.

The count of this clonotype is one. The CDR3 DNA sequence: TGTGCCAGCAGCCAAGACAGAGCGGGTCGGAGCTCCTACGAGCAGTACTTC. Protein: CASSQDRAGRSSYEQYF. This rearrangement joins TRBV4-2 to TRBJ2-7, with D possibly matching TRBD2 (6 bases). CDR1 LGHNA and CDR2 YNFKEQ come from the germline V gene. The CDR3 is 17 amino acids. The V end lost 0 bases, the J end lost 0 bases, and 15 bases lay between the germline ends.

The V and J genes are TRBV7-2 and TRBJ2-7, with 9 nucleotides matching TRBD1. The germline gives CDR1 SGHTA, CDR2 FQGNSA. The CDR3 has 15 residues. Unmatched junction bases numbered 6, after V lost 2 bases and J lost 4 bases. The chain's CDR3 is CASSLMVDRGYEQYF. The CDR3 DNA sequence: TGTGCCAGCAGCTTAATGGTGGACAGGGGTTACGAGCAGTACTTC.

About this clonotype itself: The junction departs from germline at one end; a sequencing error may be responsible. This chain joins TRBV12-3 or TRBV12-4 and TRBJ2-3; 12 bases map to TRBD2. The CDR3 loop spans 16 amino acids. In nucleotides, the CDR3 is TGTGCCAGCAGCCACCTGGGACTAGCGGGCACAGATGCGCAGTATTTT. It translates to CASSHLGLAGTDAQYF.

This chain joins TRBV27 and TRBJ2-7; TRBD1 matches at 8 bases. Germline values: CDR1 MNHEY, CDR2 SMNVEV (reference sequence). CDR3 length: 13 amino acids. Trimming cost V 8 bases and J 3 bases; bases outside gene matches: 6. The CDR3: CASLRGLGYEQYF. CDR3 bases: TGTGCCAGCCTCAGGGGGCTTGGCTACGAGCAGTACTTC.